Sequencing of this T cell receptor (beta chain) was carried out in a study of cytomegalovirus exposure and HLA in healthy donors. Findings of the study overall: A few CMV-associated chains were confirmed in vitro to be specific for CMV antigens. The dataset shows that most TCR sequences were rare, while some public TCRs occurred in many donors. A later analysis reportedly found that, within productive TCRs, an Asian-associated ancestry cluster had fewer N-insertions than the mean observed across the roughly 690 donors. TCR beta chain V- and J-gene trimming was linked, in a later analysis, to a missense variant in DCLRE1C.

The germline V gene encodes CDR1 SGHAT and CDR2 FQNNGV. V gave up 10 bases and J gave up 1 base, with 13 bases separating them. The CDR3 has 13 residues. About this clone: The antigen is not known.

PCR was performed using 60 Vbeta and 13 Jbeta primers. Data came from immunoSEQ multiplex PCR; TCRdb stores just in-frame clones and leaves some out. Of approximately 85,000 clones listed, around 70% are singletons. The rearrangement joins TRBV11-2 to TRBJ1-1; D call uncertain. The clonotype originates from a woman between 35 and 50 years old in good health and CMV-seropositive. Sequenced material: PBMCs. CDR3 amino acids: CATTRPPNTEAFF. The CDR3, as DNA: TGTGCCACGACCAGGCCTCCGAACACTGAAGCTTTCTTT. Full variable domain (rest looked up from reference TRBV11-2 and TRBJ1-1): EAGVAQSPRYKIIEKRQSVAFWCNPISGHATLYWYQQILGQGPKLLIQFQNNGVVDDSQLPKDRFSAERLKGVDSTLKIQPAKLEDSAVYLCATTRPPNTEAFFGQGTRLTVV.